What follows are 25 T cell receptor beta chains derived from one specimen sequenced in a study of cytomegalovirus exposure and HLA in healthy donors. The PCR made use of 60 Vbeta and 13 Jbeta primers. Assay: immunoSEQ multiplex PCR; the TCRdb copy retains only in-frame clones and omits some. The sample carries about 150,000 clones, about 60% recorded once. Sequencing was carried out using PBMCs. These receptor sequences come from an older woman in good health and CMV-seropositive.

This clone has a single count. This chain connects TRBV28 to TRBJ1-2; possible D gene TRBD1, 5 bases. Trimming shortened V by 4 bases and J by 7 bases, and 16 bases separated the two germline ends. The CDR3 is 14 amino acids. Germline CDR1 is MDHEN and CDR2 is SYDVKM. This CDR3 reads CASSYDAGFGGYTF. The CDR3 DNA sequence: TGTGCCAGCAGTTATGACGCAGGGTTTGGTGGCTACACCTTC.

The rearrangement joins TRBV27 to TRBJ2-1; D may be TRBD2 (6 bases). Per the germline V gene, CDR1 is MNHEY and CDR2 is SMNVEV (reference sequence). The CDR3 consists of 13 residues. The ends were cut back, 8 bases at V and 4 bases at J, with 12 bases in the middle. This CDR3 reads CASRTTQYNEQFF. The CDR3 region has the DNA TGTGCCAGCCGGACTACCCAGTACAATGAGCAGTTCTTC.

CDR3 bases: TGTGCCAGTAGCAGAAGTGATGAGCAGTTCTTC. As protein: CASSRSDEQFF. The rearrangement uses TRBV19 and TRBJ2-1; no reliable D call. This CDR3 spans 11 amino acids. Trimming shortened V by 6 bases and J by 8 bases, and 8 bases separated the two germline ends. Germline V lookup: CDR1 LNHDA, CDR2 SQIVND (reference sequence).

The CDR3 sequence is CASRRTGGDETQYF. The CDR3 DNA reads as TGTGCCAGCAGGCGGACAGGGGGTGATGAGACCCAGTACTTC. The rearrangement uses TRBV6-1 and TRBJ2-5; 10 nucleotides line up with TRBD1. V was clipped by 6 bases and J by 5 bases; unmatched bases: 6. Germline V gene lookup returns CDR1 MNHNS and CDR2 SASEGT. The CDR3 is 14 residues long.

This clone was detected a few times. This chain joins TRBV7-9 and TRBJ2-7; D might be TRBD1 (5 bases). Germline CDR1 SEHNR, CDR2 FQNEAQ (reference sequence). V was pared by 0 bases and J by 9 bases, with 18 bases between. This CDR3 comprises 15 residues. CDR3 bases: TGTGCCAGCAGCTTAGCAGGGGATCTATTTCTTCGGCAGTACTTC. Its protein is CASSLAGDLFLRQYF.

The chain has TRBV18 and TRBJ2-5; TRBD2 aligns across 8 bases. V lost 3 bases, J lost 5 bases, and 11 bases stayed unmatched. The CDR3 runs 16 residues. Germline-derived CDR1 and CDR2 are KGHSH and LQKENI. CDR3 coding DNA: TGTGCCAGCTCACCTGGGTCCGGGCTAGCGGGCGAGACCCAGTACTTC. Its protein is CASSPGSGLAGETQYF.

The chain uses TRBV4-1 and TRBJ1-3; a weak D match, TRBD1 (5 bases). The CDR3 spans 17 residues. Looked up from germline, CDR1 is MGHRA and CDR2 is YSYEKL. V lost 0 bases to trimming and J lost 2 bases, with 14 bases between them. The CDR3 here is CASSQEFFGGTGNTIYF. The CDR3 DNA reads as TGCGCCAGCAGCCAAGAGTTCTTCGGGGGTACTGGAAACACCATATATTTT.

CDR3: CASSHGVDRGNTGELFF. The DNA for the CDR3 is TGTGCCAGCAGCCACGGAGTGGACAGGGGAAACACCGGGGAGCTGTTTTTT. J is TRBJ2-2 and V is TRBV5-8; the match to TRBD1 covers 9 bases. CDR1 is SGHTS, CDR2 YDEGEE, per germline. The CDR3 sequence is 17 residues long. J was trimmed by 2 bases and V by 4 bases; bases with no gene match: 9.

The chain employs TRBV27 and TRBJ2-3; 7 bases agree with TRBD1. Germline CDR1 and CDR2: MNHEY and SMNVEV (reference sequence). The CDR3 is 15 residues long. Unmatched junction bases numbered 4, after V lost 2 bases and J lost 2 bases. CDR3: CASSLRQGYTDTQYF. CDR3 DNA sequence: TGTGCCAGCAGTTTACGACAGGGCTACACAGATACGCAGTATTTT.

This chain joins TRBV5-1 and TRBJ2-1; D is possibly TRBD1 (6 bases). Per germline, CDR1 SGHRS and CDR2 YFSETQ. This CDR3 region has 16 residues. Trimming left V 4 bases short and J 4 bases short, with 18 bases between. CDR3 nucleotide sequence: TGCGCCAGCAGCGGAACCGGGACACCCGAATACAATGAGCAGTTCTTC. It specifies CASSGTGTPEYNEQFF.

CDR3: CASSVAQQNTEAFF. CDR3 in DNA: TGTGCCAGCAGCGTAGCACAGCAGAACACTGAAGCTTTCTTT. This chain connects TRBV9 to TRBJ1-1, with unresolved D. V was pared by 0 bases and J by 1 base, with 7 bases between. The CDR3 has 14 residues. Germline V gene sequence: CDR1 SGDLS, CDR2 YYNGEE. The whole variable domain, remainder taken from reference TRBV9 and TRBJ1-1, is DSGVTQTPKHLITATGQRVTLRCSPRSGDLSVYWYQQSLDQGLQFLIQYYNGEERAKGNILERFSAQQFPDLHSELNLSSLELGDSALYFCASSVAQQNTEAFFGQGTRLTVV.

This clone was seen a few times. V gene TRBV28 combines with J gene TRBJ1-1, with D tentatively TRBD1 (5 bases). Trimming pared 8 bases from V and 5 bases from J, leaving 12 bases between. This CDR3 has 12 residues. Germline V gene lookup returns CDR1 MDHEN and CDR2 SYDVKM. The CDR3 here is CASGGSITEAFF. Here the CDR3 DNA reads TGTGCCAGCGGGGGGTCGATAACTGAAGCTTTCTTT.

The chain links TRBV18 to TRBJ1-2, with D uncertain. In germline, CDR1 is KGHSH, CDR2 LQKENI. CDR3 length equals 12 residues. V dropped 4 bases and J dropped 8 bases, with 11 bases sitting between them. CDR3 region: CASSQLGGGYTF. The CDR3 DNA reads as TGTGCCAGCTCACAATTGGGCGGGGGCTACACCTTC.

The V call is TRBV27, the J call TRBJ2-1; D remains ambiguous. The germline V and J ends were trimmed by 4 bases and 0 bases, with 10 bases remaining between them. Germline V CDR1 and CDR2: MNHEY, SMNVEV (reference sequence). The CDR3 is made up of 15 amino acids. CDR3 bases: TGTGCCAGCAGTTCCTCGACAAACTCCTACAATGAGCAGTTCTTC. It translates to CASSSSTNSYNEQFF.

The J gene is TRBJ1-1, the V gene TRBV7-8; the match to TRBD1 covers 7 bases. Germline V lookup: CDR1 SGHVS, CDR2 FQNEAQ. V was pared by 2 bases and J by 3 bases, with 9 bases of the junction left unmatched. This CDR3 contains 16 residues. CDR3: CASSLKPGTADTEAFF. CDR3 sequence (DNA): TGTGCCAGCAGCTTAAAACCCGGGACAGCGGACACTGAAGCTTTCTTT. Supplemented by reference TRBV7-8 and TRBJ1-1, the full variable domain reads GAGVSQSPRYKVAKRGQDVALRCDPISGHVSLFWYQQALGQGPEFLTYFQNEAQLDKSGLPSDRFFAERPEGSVSTLKIQRTQQEDSAVYLCASSLKPGTADTEAFFGQGTRLTVV.

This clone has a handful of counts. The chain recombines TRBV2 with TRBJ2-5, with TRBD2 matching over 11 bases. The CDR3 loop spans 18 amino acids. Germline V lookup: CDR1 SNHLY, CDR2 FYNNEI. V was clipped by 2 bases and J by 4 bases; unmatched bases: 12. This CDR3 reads CASSERRTSGSTGETQYF. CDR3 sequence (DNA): TGTGCCAGCAGTGAAAGGCGGACTAGCGGGTCAACGGGAGAGACCCAGTACTTC.

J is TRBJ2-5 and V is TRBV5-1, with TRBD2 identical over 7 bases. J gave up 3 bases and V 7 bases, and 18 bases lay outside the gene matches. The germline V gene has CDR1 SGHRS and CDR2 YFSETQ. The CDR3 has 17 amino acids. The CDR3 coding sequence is TGCGCCAGCGGTATGGAAATAGGGAGGGAGAGAGAAGAGACCCAGTACTTC. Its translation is CASGMEIGREREETQYF.

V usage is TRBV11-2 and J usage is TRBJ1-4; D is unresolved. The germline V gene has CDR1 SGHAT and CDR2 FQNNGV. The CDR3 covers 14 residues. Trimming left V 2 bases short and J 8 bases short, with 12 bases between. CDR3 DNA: TGTGCCAGCAGCTTAAGTCTAACGGGGGAAAAACTGTTTTTT. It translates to CASSLSLTGEKLFF.

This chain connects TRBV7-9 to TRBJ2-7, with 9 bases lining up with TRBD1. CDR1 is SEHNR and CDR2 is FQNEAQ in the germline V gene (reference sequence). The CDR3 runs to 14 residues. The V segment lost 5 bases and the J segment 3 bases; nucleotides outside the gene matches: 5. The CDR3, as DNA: TGTGCCAGCAGCGCGGGACAGGGAAACTACGAGCAGTACTTC. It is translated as CASSAGQGNYEQYF.

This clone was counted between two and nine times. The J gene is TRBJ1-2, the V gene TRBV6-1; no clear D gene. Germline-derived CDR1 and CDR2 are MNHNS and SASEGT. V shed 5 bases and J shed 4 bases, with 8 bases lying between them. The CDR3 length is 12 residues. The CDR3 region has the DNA TGTGCCAGCAGTTCGAACACCTATGGCTACACCTTC. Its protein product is CASSSNTYGYTF.

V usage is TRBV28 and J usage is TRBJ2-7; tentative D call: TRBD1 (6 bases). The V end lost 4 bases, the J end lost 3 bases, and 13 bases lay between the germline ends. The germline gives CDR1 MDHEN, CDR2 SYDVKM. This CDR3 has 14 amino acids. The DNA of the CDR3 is TGTGCCAGCAGTTACCCCAGGGGAGACTACGAGCAGTACTTC. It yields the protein CASSYPRGDYEQYF. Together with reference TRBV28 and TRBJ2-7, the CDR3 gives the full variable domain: DVKVTQSSRYLVKRTGEKVFLECVQDMDHENMFWYRQDPGLGLRLIYFSYDVKMKEKGDIPEGYSVSREKKERFSLILESASTNQTSMYLCASSYPRGDYEQYFGPGTRLTVT.

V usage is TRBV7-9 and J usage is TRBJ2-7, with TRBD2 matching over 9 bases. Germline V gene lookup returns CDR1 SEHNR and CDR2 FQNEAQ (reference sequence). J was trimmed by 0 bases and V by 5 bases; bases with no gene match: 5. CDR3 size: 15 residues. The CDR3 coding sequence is TGTGCCAGCAGCCTGACTAGCGGAAGCTCCTACGAGCAGTACTTC. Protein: CASSLTSGSSYEQYF.

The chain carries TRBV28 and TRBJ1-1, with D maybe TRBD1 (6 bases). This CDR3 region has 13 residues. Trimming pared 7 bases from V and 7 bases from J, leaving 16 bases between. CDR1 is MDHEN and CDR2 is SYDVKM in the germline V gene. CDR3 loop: CASTPDRLIEAFF. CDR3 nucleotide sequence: TGTGCCAGCACCCCGGACAGATTAATTGAAGCTTTCTTT.

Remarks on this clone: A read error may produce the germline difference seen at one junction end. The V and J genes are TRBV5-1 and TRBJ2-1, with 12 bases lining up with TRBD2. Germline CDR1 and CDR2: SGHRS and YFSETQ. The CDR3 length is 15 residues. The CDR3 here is CASRLALAGGEEQFF. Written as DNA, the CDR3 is TGCGCCAGCAGATTGGCGCTAGCGGGAGGGGAAGAGCAGTTCTTC.

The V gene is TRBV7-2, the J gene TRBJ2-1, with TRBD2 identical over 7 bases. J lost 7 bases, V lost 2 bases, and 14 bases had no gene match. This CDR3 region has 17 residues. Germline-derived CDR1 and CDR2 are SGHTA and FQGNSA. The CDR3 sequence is CASSLSPSGTYSNEQFF. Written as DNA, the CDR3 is TGTGCCAGCAGCTTATCCCCTAGCGGAACTTACTCTAATGAGCAGTTCTTC.